This T cell receptor (beta chain) was sequenced during a study of T cells in Graves' hyperthyroidism and ophthalmopathy. With duration under 3 months, ophthalmopathy was active: Clinical Activity Score at least 3, NOSPECS at least 4. Fresh peripheral blood, about 9.9 ml, yielded the PBMCs. This clonotype was found many times. V was clipped by 5 bases and J by 3 bases; unmatched bases: 10. CDR3 length: 16 residues. Amplified TCR beta CDR3 regions derived from RNA transcripts. The study used the HTBI primer set for a first-round RT-PCR of the TCR CDR3. TCRdb reprocessed the multiplex PCR reads via MiXCR and lists one record per CDR3 protein. The table includes around 55,000 distinct CDR3 sequences, around half detected once.

This chain uses TRBV12-3 or TRBV12-4 with TRBJ2-7; TRBD1 agrees at 10 bases. This receptor was taken from a woman between 50 and 59 years old with Graves' ophthalmopathy. The sequenced material came from blood. This CDR3 reads CASSPEDRGINYEQYF. Written as DNA, the CDR3 is TGTGCCAGCAGTCCCGAGGACAGGGGGATCAACTACGAGCAGTACTTC.